This T cell receptor beta chain emerged from a study of siplizumab effects on memory and regulatory T cells. CDR1 LNHDA and CDR2 SQIVND come from the germline V gene (reference sequence). CDR3 length equals 14 residues. The V end was cut by 7 bases, the J end by 6 bases, with 15 bases between. General study findings and limits: Alloreactive sequences tracing back to unstimulated CD4+ memory cells were significantly reduced by siplizumab. Naive T cells were seemingly more diverse than memory cells, and major contributions to the alloresponse seemed to be made by them.

Points on this clone: Its antigen is unknown.

Clones were read by immunoSEQ multiplex PCR, and TCRdb kept only the in-frame ones, dropping some. The sample has 60,000 to 70,000 clones; 80% to 90% are singletons. The sequenced sample consisted of Tregs sorted from blood. The gene calls are TRBV19 and TRBJ1-4, with a tentative D call TRBD1 (5 bases). The clonotype was recovered from a human donor in good health. The CDR3 loop is CASTRRGWHEKLFF. CDR3 DNA: TGTGCCAGTACCAGGAGGGGTTGGCATGAAAAACTGTTTTTT.